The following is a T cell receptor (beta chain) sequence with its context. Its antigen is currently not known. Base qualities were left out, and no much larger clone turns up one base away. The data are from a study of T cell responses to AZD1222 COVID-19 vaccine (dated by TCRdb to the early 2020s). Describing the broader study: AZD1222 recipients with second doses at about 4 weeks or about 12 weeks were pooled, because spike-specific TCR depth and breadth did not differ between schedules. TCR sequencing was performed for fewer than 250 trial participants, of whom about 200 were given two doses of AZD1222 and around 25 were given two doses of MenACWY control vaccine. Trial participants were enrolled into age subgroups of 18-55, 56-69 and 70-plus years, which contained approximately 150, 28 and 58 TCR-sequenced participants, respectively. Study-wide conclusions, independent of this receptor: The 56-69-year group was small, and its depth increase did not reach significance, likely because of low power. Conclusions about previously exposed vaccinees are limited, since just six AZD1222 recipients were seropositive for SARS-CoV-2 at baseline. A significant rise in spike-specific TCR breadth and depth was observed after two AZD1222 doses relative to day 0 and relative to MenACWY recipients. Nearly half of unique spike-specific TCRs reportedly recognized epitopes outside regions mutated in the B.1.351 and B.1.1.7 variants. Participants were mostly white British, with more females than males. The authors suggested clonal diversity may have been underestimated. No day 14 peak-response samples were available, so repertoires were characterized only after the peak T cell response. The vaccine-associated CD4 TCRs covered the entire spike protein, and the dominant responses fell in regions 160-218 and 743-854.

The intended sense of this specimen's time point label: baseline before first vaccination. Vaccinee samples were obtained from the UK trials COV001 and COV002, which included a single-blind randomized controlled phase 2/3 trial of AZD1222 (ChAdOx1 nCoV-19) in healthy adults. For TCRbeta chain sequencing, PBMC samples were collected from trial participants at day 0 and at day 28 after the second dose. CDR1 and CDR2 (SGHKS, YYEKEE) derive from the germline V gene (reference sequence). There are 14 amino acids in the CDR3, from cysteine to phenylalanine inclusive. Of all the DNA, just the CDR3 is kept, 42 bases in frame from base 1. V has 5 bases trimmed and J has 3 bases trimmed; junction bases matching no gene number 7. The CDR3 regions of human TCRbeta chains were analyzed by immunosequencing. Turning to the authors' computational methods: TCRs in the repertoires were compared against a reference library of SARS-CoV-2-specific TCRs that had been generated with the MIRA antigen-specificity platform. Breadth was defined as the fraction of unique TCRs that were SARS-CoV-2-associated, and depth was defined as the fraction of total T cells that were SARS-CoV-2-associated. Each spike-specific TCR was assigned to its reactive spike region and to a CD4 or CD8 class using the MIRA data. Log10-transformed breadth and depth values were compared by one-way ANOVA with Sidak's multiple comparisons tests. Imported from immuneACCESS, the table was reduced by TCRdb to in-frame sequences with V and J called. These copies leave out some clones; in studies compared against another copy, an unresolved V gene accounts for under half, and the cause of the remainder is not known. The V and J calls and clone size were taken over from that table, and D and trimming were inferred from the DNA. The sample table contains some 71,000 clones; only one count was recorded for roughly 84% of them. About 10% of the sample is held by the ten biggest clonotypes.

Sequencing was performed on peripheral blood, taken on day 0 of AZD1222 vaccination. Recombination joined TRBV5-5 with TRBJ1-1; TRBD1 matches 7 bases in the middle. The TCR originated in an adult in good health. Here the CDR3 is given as CASSTAGGDTEAFF. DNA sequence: TGTGCCAGCAGTACCGCAGGGGGGGACACTGAAGCTTTCTTT.